A single sample is the source of the 16 T cell receptor beta chains below, sequenced in a study of regulatory T cells in long-lasting Graves disease. With iRepertoire HTBI primers and Arm-PCR of CDR3 regions, TCR beta libraries were built. One entry per CDR3 protein, called by TCRdb with MiXCR from the multiplex PCR reads. The repertoire holds around 460,000 distinct CDR3 sequences, with 20% to 25% as singletons. As to time point: persistent/refractory GD, antithyroid drugs over 5 years with positive TRAb. PBMC-extracted RNA yielded the TCR library. This specimen consisted of peripheral blood mononuclear cells (PBMCs), obtained when the disease was refractory, from a patient treated with antithyroid drugs. These TCRs come from a female donor with Graves disease.

The table lists this clonotype with many counts. The gene calls are TRBV6-1 and TRBJ1-6, with a possible D match to TRBD1 (5 bases). Trimming left V 8 bases short and J 3 bases short, with 11 bases between. The CDR3 sequence is 14 residues long. Germline-derived CDR1 and CDR2 are MNHNS and SASEGT. CDR3 loop: CASLKGDYNSPLHF. CDR3 DNA sequence: TGTGCCAGCCTTAAAGGGGACTATAATTCACCCCTCCACTTT.

This clonotype was found many times. This chain connects TRBV10-3 to TRBJ1-1, with D uncertain. Trimming removed 0 bases at V and 6 bases at J, with 5 bases between. CDR1 is ENHRY and CDR2 is SYGVKD in the germline V gene. This CDR3 spans 12 amino acids. The CDR3 is CAISESRSEAFF. The DNA of the CDR3 is TGTGCCATCAGTGAGTCCCGGTCTGAAGCTTTCTTT.

The CDR3 nucleotides are TGTGCCAGCAGCAGGGGGCGCTTCTATGGCTACACCTTC. It specifies CASSRGRFYGYTF. The chain couples TRBV27 to TRBJ1-2, with TRBD1 matching 8 bases. The CDR3 contains 13 residues. V trimming: 6 bases; J trimming: 4 bases; junction bases outside the gene matches: 4. CDR1 is MNHEY, CDR2 SMNVEV, per germline (reference sequence).

The genes are TRBV5-5 and TRBJ2-1; perhaps TRBD2 as D (5 bases). Trimming shortened V by 5 bases and J by 12 bases, and 24 bases separated the two germline ends. CDR1 is SGHKS and CDR2 is YYEKEE in the germline V gene (reference sequence). The CDR3 has 15 amino acids. CDR3 sequence reads: CASSHPLVPRVGQFF. In DNA, the CDR3 is TGTGCCAGCAGTCACCCACTAGTCCCTAGGGTCGGGCAGTTCTTC.

Remarks on this clonotype: A much larger clone differs from this one at a single base, so this may be a read error. Lacking the conserved final phenylalanine or tryptophan, this CDR3 likely reflects a read error. The CDR3 DNA sequence: TGCAGTGCTAGAGCGTCACAGGGTGACCAGCCCCAGCATCTT. Protein product: CSARASQGDQPQHL. V usage is TRBV20-1 and J usage is TRBJ1-5; weak D call: TRBD1 (6 bases). Germline V CDR1 and CDR2: DFQATT, SNEGSKA (reference sequence). Trimming stripped 1 base from V and 7 bases from J, with 14 bases between. There are 14 residues in the CDR3.

This clonotype came up many times. This chain links TRBV2 with TRBJ2-7; D ambiguous. V was pared by 8 bases and J by 3 bases, with 14 bases between. CDR1 SNHLY and CDR2 FYNNEI come from the germline V gene. The CDR3 runs 13 residues. CDR3 residues: CASEVTTLYEQYF. CDR3 bases: TGTGCCAGCGAGGTGACAACACTCTACGAGCAGTACTTC.

This clonotype was detected many times. V and J are TRBV7-9 and TRBJ2-7, with 7 bases fitting TRBD1. Germline CDR1 is SEHNR and CDR2 is FQNEAQ (reference sequence). The CDR3 sequence is 14 residues long. J was trimmed by 2 bases and V by 5 bases; bases with no gene match: 6. The CDR3: CASSAGQETYEQYF. The CDR3 DNA reads as TGTGCCAGCAGCGCAGGACAGGAGACCTACGAGCAGTACTTC.

This sequence joins TRBV29-1 and TRBJ2-1; 11 positions agree with TRBD2. V dropped 6 bases and J dropped 6; count of bases not matched to a gene: 7. Germline V lookup: CDR1 SQVTM, CDR2 ANQGSEA. The CDR3 consists of 14 residues. The DNA of the CDR3 is TGCAGCGTAAGGGGACTAGCGGACACCAATGAGCAGTTCTTC. Amino acids: CSVRGLADTNEQFF.

This clonotype has a count of ten or more. The chain couples TRBV28 to TRBJ1-1; TRBD1 matches 7 bases. V was clipped by 3 bases and J by 3 bases; unmatched bases: 7. Germline V lookup: CDR1 MDHEN, CDR2 SYDVKM. There are 15 residues in the CDR3. CDR3 sequence reads: CASSFSQGRDTEAFF. CDR3 nucleotide sequence: TGTGCCAGCAGTTTCTCACAGGGGCGGGACACTGAAGCTTTCTTT.

This clonotype was detected only a few times. The chain couples TRBV12-3 or TRBV12-4 to TRBJ2-5, with D possibly being TRBD1 or TRBD2 (5 bases each). V was shortened by 8 bases and J by 1 base, with 23 bases between the two germline ends. The CDR3 runs 17 residues. The CDR3 region is CASSPPGASGGQETQYF. The DNA for the CDR3 is TGTGCCAGCTCACCACCTGGGGCATCAGGAGGCCAAGAGACCCAGTACTTC.

In its sample, this clonotype was seen many times. The chain recombines TRBV3-1 with TRBJ2-5, with TRBD2 identical over 7 bases. Losses at the gene ends were 3 bases for V and 5 bases for J; bases not matched to a gene: 9. The CDR3 has 15 amino acids. From germline, CDR1 is LGHDT and CDR2 YNNKEL (reference sequence). The CDR3 DNA reads as TGTGCCAGCAGCCAGGGGACTACAACGGATGAGACCCAGTACTTC. This gives the protein CASSQGTTTDETQYF.

There are a few counts of this clonotype. The rearrangement joins TRBV27 to TRBJ1-6; TRBD1 agrees at 9 bases. Germline V lookup: CDR1 MNHEY, CDR2 SMNVEV (reference sequence). The CDR3 is made up of 15 amino acids. After removal of 6 bases from V and 6 bases from J, the junction contained 6 bases not matched to a gene. The CDR3 DNA reads as TGTGCCAGCAGCCACCCGGGACAGGGTAATTCACCCCTCCACTTT. Amino acids: CASSHPGQGNSPLHF.

This clonotype was recorded at least ten times. This rearrangement joins TRBV28 to TRBJ1-2, with a tentative D call TRBD1 (6 bases). The CDR3 is 12 residues long. Per germline, CDR1 MDHEN and CDR2 SYDVKM. V was trimmed by 7 bases and J by 4 bases, leaving 10 bases between them. The CDR3 DNA reads TGTGCCAGCACCCAGGGGCCCTATGGCTACACCTTC. Translating gives CASTQGPYGYTF.

CDR3 amino acids: CASSPLGHFNQPQHF. CDR3 DNA sequence: TGTGCCAGCAGCCCTCTGGGACACTTCAATCAGCCCCAGCATTTT. The V gene is TRBV9, the J gene TRBJ1-5; D may be TRBD1 (6 bases). The CDR3 length is 15 residues. V lost 4 bases to trimming and J lost 3 bases, with 14 bases between them. From germline, CDR1 is SGDLS and CDR2 YYNGEE.

This clonotype was observed at least ten times. This sequence joins TRBV2 and TRBJ1-1; 7 bases are shared with TRBD1. The germline V gene encodes CDR1 SNHLY and CDR2 FYNNEI. V was pared by 6 bases and J by 8 bases, with 6 bases of the junction left unmatched. The CDR3 has 12 residues. CDR3 region: CASRGPGQEAFF. DNA for the CDR3: TGTGCCAGCAGGGGACCGGGACAGGAAGCTTTCTTT.

The rearrangement links TRBV5-1 to TRBJ2-2; the match to TRBD1 covers 9 bases. CDR3 length equals 14 residues. The J segment lost 6 bases and the V segment lost 4 bases, leaving 4 bases of the junction unmatched. Germline V gene lookup returns CDR1 SGHRS and CDR2 YFSETQ. In DNA, the CDR3 is TGCGCCAGCAGCCCCTGGGACAGGGCCGGGGAGCTGTTTTTT. As protein: CASSPWDRAGELFF.